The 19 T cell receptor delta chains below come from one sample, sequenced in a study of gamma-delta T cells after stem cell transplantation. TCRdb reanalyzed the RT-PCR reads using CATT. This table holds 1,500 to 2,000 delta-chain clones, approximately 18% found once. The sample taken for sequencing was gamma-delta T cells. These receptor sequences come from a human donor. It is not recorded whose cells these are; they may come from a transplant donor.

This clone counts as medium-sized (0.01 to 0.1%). CDR3 sequence: CACDTVLGDRDGKLIF. The CDR3 nucleotides are TGTGCCTGTGACACCGTACTGGGGGATAGGGACGGTAAACTCATCTTT. The V gene is TRDV2, the J gene TRDJ1; TRDD3 agrees at 11 bases. V dropped 0 bases and J dropped 7; count of bases not matched to a gene: 9. The CDR3 has 16 residues. Germline CDR1 and CDR2: GEAIGNYY and EKD.

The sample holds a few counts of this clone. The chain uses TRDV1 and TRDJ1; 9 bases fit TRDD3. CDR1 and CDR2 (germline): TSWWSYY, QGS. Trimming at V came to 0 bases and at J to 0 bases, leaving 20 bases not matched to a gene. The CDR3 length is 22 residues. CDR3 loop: CALGELRGANSLLGDDTDKLIF. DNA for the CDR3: TGTGCTCTTGGGGAACTAAGGGGCGCTAATTCCTTACTGGGGGACGACACCGATAAACTCATCTTT.

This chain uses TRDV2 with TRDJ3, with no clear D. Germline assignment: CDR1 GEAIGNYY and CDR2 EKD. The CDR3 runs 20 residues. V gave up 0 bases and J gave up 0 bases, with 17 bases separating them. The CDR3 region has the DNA TGTGCCTGTGACACCGTGGAAGGGGCTGGCGGCTCCTGGGACACCCGACAGATGTTTTTC. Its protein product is CACDTVEGAGGSWDTRQMFF.

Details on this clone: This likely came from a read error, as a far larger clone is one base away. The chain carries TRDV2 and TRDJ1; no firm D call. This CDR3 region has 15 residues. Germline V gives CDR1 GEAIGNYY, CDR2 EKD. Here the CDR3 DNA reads TGTGCCTGTGACACGGCGGGTACGCGGGACGATAAACACATCTTT. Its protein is CACDTAGTRDDKHIF.

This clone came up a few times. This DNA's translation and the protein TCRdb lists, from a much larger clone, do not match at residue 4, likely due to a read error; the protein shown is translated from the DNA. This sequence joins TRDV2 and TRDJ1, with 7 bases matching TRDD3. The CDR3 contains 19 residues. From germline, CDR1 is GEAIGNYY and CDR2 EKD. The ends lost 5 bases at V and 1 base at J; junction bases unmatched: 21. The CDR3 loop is CACGTLSPGGPRGTDKLIF. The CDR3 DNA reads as TGTGCCTGTGGCACTCTCTCACCTGGGGGCCCCAGGGGCACCGATAAACTCATCTTT.

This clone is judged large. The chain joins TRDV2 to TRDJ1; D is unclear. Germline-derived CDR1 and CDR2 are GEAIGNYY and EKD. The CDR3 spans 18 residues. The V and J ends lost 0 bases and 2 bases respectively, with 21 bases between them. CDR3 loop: CACDTVSAPLVETDKLIF. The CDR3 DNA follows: TGTGCCTGTGACACCGTAAGCGCACCCCTCGTGGAGACCGATAAACTCATCTTT.

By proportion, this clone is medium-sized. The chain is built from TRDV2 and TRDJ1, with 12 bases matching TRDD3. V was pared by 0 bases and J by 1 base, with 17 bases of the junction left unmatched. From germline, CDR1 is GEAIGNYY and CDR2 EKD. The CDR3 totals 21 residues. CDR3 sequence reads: CACDTVVLGDTLKRGTDKLIF. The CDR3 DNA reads TGTGCCTGTGACACCGTAGTTCTGGGGGATACGCTCAAACGGGGCACCGATAAACTCATCTTT.

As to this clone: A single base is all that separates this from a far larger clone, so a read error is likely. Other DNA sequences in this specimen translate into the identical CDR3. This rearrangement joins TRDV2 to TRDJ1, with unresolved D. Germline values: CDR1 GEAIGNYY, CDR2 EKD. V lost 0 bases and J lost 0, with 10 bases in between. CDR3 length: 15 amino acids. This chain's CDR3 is CACDTVGLHTDKLIF. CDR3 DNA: TGTGCCTGTGACACCGTGGGTTTACACACCGATAAACTCATCTTT.

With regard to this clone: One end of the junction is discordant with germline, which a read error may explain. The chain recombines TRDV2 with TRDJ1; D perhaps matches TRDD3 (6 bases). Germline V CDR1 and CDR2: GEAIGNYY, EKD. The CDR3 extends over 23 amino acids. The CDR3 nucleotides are TGTGCCTGTGACACAGTTAAGTCCGATCCTAATGTGGGGATCGTCCATCTCACCGATAAAATCATATTT. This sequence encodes CACDTVKSDPNVGIVHLTDKIIF.

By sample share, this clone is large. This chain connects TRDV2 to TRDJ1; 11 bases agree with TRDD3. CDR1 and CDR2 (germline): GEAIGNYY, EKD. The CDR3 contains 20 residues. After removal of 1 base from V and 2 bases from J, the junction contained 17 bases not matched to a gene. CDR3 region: CACDTILRLDGGYATDKLIF. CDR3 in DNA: TGTGCCTGTGACACAATCCTACGACTCGATGGGGGATACGCGACCGATAAACTCATCTTT.

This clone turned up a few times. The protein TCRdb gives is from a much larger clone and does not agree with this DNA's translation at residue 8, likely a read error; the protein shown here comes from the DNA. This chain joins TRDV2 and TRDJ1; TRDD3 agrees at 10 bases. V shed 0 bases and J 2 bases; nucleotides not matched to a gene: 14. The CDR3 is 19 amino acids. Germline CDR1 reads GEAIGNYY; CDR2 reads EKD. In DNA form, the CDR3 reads TGTGCCTGTGACACCGTGGGTTTCGAGGGGGATACGAGAACCGATAAACTCATCTTT. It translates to CACDTVGFEGDTRTDKLIF.

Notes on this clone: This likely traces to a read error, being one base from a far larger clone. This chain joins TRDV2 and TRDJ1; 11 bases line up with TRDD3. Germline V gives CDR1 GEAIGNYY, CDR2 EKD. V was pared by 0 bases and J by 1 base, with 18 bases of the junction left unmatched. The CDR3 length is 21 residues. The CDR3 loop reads CACDTLQFGGYDWGGTDKLIF. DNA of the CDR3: TGTGCCTGTGACACCCTTCAATTTGGGGGATACGATTGGGGAGGCACCGATAAACTCATCTTT.

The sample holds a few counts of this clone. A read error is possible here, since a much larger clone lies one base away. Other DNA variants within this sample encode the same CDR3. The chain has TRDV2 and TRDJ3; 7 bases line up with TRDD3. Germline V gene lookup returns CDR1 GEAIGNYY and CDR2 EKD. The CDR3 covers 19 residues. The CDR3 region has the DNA TGTGCCTGTGACACGGCTGGGGGGCTAAGCTCCTGGGACACCCGCCAGATGTTTTTC. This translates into CACDTAGGLSSWDTRQMFF.

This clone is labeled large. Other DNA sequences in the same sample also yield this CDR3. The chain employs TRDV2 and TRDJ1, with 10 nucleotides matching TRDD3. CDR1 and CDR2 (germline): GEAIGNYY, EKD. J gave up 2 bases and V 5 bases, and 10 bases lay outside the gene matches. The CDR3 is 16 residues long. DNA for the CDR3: TGTGCCTGTGTATCTATTGGGGGATACAAAACCGATAAACTCATCTTT. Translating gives CACVSIGGYKTDKLIF.

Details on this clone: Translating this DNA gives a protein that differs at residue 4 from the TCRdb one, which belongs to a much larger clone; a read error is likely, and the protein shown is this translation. The CDR3, as DNA: TGTGCCTGTTACACGATAGGTGCCGGGGGATACGGGTACACCGATAAACTCATCTTT. It translates to CACYTIGAGGYGYTDKLIF. The chain joins TRDV2 to TRDJ1; 10 bases map to TRDD3. The length of the CDR3 is 19 residues. Per germline, CDR1 GEAIGNYY and CDR2 EKD.

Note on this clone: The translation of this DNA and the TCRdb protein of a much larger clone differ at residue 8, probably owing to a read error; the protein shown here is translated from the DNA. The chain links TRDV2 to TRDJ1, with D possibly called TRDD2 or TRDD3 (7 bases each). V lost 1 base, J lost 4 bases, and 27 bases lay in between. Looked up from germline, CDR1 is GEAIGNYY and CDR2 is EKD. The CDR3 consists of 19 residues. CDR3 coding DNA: TGTGCCTGTGACACGGCGGGCGTTCCTACTGGGGCTTATGGCGATAAACTCATCTTT. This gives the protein CACDTAGVPTGAYGDKLIF.

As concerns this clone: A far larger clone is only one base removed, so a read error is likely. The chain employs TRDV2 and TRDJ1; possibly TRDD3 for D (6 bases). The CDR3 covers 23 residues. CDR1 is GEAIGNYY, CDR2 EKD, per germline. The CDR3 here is CACDTVKSDPNVGIVHLTEKLIF. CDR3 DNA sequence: TGTGCCTGTGACACCGTTAAGTCCGATCCTAACGTGGGGATCGTCCATCTCACCGAGAAACTCATCTTT.

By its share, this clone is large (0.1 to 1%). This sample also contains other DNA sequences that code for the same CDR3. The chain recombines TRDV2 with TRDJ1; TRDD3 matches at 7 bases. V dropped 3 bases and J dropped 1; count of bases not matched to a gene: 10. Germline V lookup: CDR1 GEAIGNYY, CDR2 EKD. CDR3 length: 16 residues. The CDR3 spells CACDPLNWGPTDKLIF. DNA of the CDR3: TGTGCCTGTGACCCGTTAAACTGGGGCCCCACCGATAAACTCATCTTT.

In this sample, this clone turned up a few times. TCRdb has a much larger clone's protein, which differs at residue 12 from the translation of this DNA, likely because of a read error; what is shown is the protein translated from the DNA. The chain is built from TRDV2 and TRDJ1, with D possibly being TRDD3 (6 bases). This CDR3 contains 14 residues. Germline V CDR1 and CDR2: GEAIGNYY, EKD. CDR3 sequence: CACDTILGEDKPIF. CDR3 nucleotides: TGTGCCTGTGACACCATACTGGGAGAAGATAAACCCATCTTT.